This T cell receptor (beta chain) stems from a study of T cells in Graves' hyperthyroidism and ophthalmopathy. Study background: Peripheral blood sampling occurred at initial diagnosis, before any treatment.

The investigators amplified TCR beta CDR3 regions from RNA transcripts. The study used the HTBI primer set for a first-round RT-PCR of the TCR CDR3. A single record per CDR3 protein comes from TCRdb applying MiXCR to the multiplex PCR reads. The sample has more than 450,000 distinct CDR3 sequences; nearly 20% are singletons. On this clonotype itself: Its antigen remains unknown.

Study findings and constraints: Ophthalmopathy, which appeared later, was predicted by the model a median around 6.9 months before onset.

Used for diagnoses were clinical symptoms, serum thyroxine and TRAb, thyroid ultrasound and orbital computed tomography. Input material: blood. The TCR was taken from a man aged 40-55 years with Graves' ophthalmopathy.

CDR3 in amino acids: CASSPGQAFSGNTIYF. Written as DNA, the CDR3 is TGTGCCAGCAGCCCTGGACAGGCCTTCTCTGGAAACACCATATATTTT. The V gene is TRBV28, the J gene TRBJ1-3; TRBD1 matches at 7 bases. The CDR3 has 16 residues. The V gene end was trimmed by 6 bases and the J gene end by 0 bases; junction bases not matched to a gene: 8. From germline, CDR1 is MDHEN and CDR2 SYDVKM.